This entry lists 14 T cell receptor beta chains sequenced from one sample in a study of cytomegalovirus exposure and HLA in healthy donors. The PCR was carried out with 60 Vbeta primers and 13 Jbeta primers. The table came from immunoSEQ multiplex PCR; TCRdb's copy has only in-frame clones and leaves some out. The sample lists approximately 69,000 clones, approximately 74% occurring once. The source material was PBMCs. Source of these receptors: a woman in her 30s in good health and CMV-seropositive.

The V gene is TRBV6-1, the J gene TRBJ1-1, with a possible D match to TRBD1 (6 bases). V lost 3 bases, J lost 0 bases, and 8 bases lay in between. This CDR3 spans 14 amino acids. Germline V gene sequence: CDR1 MNHNS, CDR2 SASEGT. The CDR3 is CASSDRGLNTEAFF. In nucleotides, the CDR3 is TGTGCCAGCAGTGACAGGGGTTTGAACACTGAAGCTTTCTTT.

The chain has TRBV28 and TRBJ2-7, with 8 bases fitting TRBD2. This CDR3 has 14 residues. CDR1 and CDR2 (germline): MDHEN, SYDVKM. Losses at the gene ends were 3 bases for V and 5 bases for J; bases not matched to a gene: 6. CDR3 sequence: CASSFNSGKHEQYF. CDR3 in DNA: TGTGCCAGCAGTTTCAATAGCGGGAAACACGAGCAGTACTTC. The full variable domain, with the rest looked up from reference TRBV28 and TRBJ2-7, is DVKVTQSSRYLVKRTGEKVFLECVQDMDHENMFWYRQDPGLGLRLIYFSYDVKMKEKGDIPEGYSVSREKKERFSLILESASTNQTSMYLCASSFNSGKHEQYFGPGTRLTVT.

In DNA, the CDR3 is TGCGCCAGCAGCCAAGGACTAGCGGGAGAGATCTACAATGAGCAGTTCTTC. It specifies CASSQGLAGEIYNEQFF. The chain recombines TRBV4-3 with TRBJ2-1, with 12 nucleotides matching TRBD2. Germline lookup yields CDR1 LGHNA and CDR2 YSLEER. The V segment lost 1 base and the J segment 3 bases; nucleotides outside the gene matches: 4. The CDR3 sequence is 17 residues long.

The rearrangement links TRBV30 to TRBJ2-1, with TRBD1 as a possible D gene (6 bases). The CDR3 spans 13 residues. From germline, CDR1 is GTSNPN and CDR2 SVGIG (reference sequence). The V and J ends lost 4 bases and 5 bases respectively, with 12 bases between them. The CDR3 sequence: CAWNRARDNEQFF. CDR3 sequence (DNA): TGTGCCTGGAACAGGGCCCGGGACAATGAGCAGTTCTTC.

Worth noting for this clone: Other DNA sequences in the same sample also yield this CDR3. The rearrangement uses TRBV7-2 and TRBJ2-7; D uncertain. The germline V gene encodes CDR1 SGHTA and CDR2 FQGNSA. V was cut by 5 bases and J by 4 bases, with 9 bases left in between. This CDR3 region has 12 residues. The CDR3 protein is CASSPSPYEQYF. The CDR3 DNA follows: TGTGCCAGCAGCCCTAGTCCGTACGAGCAGTACTTC.

The rearrangement joins TRBV6-1 to TRBJ1-5, with D hard to call. CDR3 length: 15 amino acids. From germline, CDR1 is MNHNS and CDR2 SASEGT. Trimming stripped 4 bases from V and 0 bases from J, with 10 bases between. CDR3: CASSVAGYSNQPQHF. CDR3 sequence (DNA): TGTGCCAGCAGTGTCGCAGGCTATAGCAATCAGCCCCAGCATTTT.

This chain connects TRBV7-6 to TRBJ2-1; TRBD2 might be the D (7 bases). The CDR3 consists of 14 residues. Germline lookup yields CDR1 SGHVS and CDR2 FNYEAQ. V lost 5 bases to trimming and J lost 9 bases, with 17 bases between them. CDR3 protein: CASSPGGRWAEQFF. CDR3 bases: TGTGCCAGCAGCCCCGGGGGGCGGTGGGCTGAGCAGTTCTTC.

This chain uses TRBV11-2 with TRBJ2-1; 7 bases are a match to TRBD2. The CDR3 length is 10 residues. Germline CDR1 is SGHAT and CDR2 is FQNNGV. V was clipped by 8 bases and J by 9 bases; unmatched bases: 1. CDR3 amino acids: CASGEGEQFF. CDR3 nucleotides: TGTGCCAGCGGGGAGGGTGAGCAGTTCTTC. Together with reference TRBV11-2 and TRBJ2-1, the CDR3 gives the full variable domain: EAGVAQSPRYKIIEKRQSVAFWCNPISGHATLYWYQQILGQGPKLLIQFQNNGVVDDSQLPKDRFSAERLKGVDSTLKIQPAKLEDSAVYLCASGEGEQFFGPGTRLTVL.

This chain connects TRBV28 to TRBJ2-6, with D possibly being TRBD1 (5 bases). CDR3 size: 16 residues. CDR1 MDHEN and CDR2 SYDVKM come from the germline V gene. Trimming pared 6 bases from V and 1 base from J, leaving 13 bases between. In DNA form, the CDR3 reads TGTGCCAGCAGCCAGAACAGGATTTCTGGGGCCAACGTCCTGACTTTC. This gives the protein CASSQNRISGANVLTF.

The chain combines TRBV4-1 with TRBJ2-7, with 7 positions matching TRBD1. The CDR3 has 14 amino acids. Looked up from germline, CDR1 is MGHRA and CDR2 is YSYEKL. The trim removed 0 bases at V and 7 bases at J, leaving 6 bases unmatched. This chain's CDR3 is CASSQEGQMREQYF. For the CDR3, the DNA is TGCGCCAGCAGCCAAGAGGGACAGATGCGGGAGCAGTACTTC.

The chain combines TRBV6-1 with TRBJ2-5; 7 bases line up with TRBD1. The DNA end lines up better with TRBJ2-7; the J call may be wrong. The CDR3 loop spans 14 amino acids. Germline loops: CDR1 MNHNS, CDR2 SASEGT. In DNA, the CDR3 is TGTGCCATCGGCTCGGGACAGAGAACCTACGAGCAGTACTTC. It translates to CAIGSGQRTYEQYF.

J is TRBJ1-5 and V is TRBV6-1; D might be TRBD1 (6 bases). The germline V and J ends were trimmed by 6 bases and 4 bases, with 16 bases remaining between them. Germline V lookup: CDR1 MNHNS, CDR2 SASEGT. The CDR3 contains 15 residues. The CDR3 sequence is CASRLTGVGNQPQHF. The CDR3 DNA reads TGTGCCAGCAGGTTGACAGGTGTAGGGAATCAGCCCCAGCATTTT.

V usage is TRBV5-6 and J usage is TRBJ2-5; 9 nucleotides agree with TRBD1. Germline V gene data show CDR1 as SGHDT and CDR2 as YYEEEE. This CDR3 has 14 amino acids. V dropped 5 bases and J dropped 4; count of bases not matched to a gene: 6. CDR3 region: CASSQGQGRETQYF. The CDR3, as DNA: TGTGCCAGCAGTCAGGGACAGGGACGAGAGACCCAGTACTTC.

The chain links TRBV5-4 to TRBJ2-5; D ambiguous. Germline lookup yields CDR1 SGHNT and CDR2 YYREEE (reference sequence). V was shortened by 1 base and J by 2 bases, with 12 bases between the two germline ends. This CDR3 spans 15 amino acids. CDR3 residues: CASSLRSTLQETQYF. The CDR3 DNA sequence: TGTGCCAGCAGCTTGCGCAGCACACTACAAGAGACCCAGTACTTC.